These 5 T cell receptor beta chains came from one sample sequenced in a study of blood T cell repertoires in COVID-19. Sequencing used immunoSEQ multiplex PCR; TCRdb keeps in-frame clones, though not all of them. The data hold about 48,000 clones, with approximately 84% observed a single time. Sequencing was carried out using peripheral blood. The receptors were gathered from a woman of 80 years or more with COVID-19, enrolled during active disease.

Only a few counts were recorded for this clone. The chain employs TRBV6-6 and TRBJ1-2; D not certain. The CDR3 is 14 residues long. V lost 6 bases and J 0 bases, leaving 11 bases between the germline ends. Germline V CDR1 and CDR2: MNHNY, SVGAGI (reference sequence). The CDR3 DNA sequence: TGTGCCAGCAGACTAGGCGGTGCTAACTATGGCTACACCTTC. Amino acid sequence: CASRLGGANYGYTF.

The chain is built from TRBV24-1 and TRBJ2-1, with a possible D match to TRBD1 (5 bases). Germline V lookup: CDR1 KGHDR, CDR2 SFDVKD. The germline V and J ends were trimmed by 1 base and 16 bases, with 13 bases remaining between them. This CDR3 is built from 12 residues. DNA of the CDR3: TGTGCCACCAGTGATTTCCCCAGGGTTTTCTTCTTC. It specifies CATSDFPRVFFF.

The V gene is TRBV10-3, the J gene TRBJ2-5; D not certain. There are 11 residues in the CDR3. V was trimmed by 10 bases and J by 5 bases, leaving 11 bases between them. Germline loops: CDR1 ENHRY, CDR2 SYGVKD. CDR3 DNA: TGTGCCACCGGTCCCGGGGAGACCCAGTACTTC. Amino acid sequence: CATGPGETQYF.

This rearrangement joins TRBV9 to TRBJ1-2; no firm D call. The V gene's germline CDR1 is SGDLS and CDR2 YYNGEE. The ends were cut back, 1 base at V and 7 bases at J, with 14 bases in the middle. This CDR3 has 14 residues. The CDR3 region is CASSVNPAGGGYTF. The DNA of the CDR3 is TGTGCCAGCAGCGTAAATCCAGCTGGAGGTGGCTACACCTTC.

The chain's CDR3 is CASRGGQGSFQPQHF. CDR3 nucleotides: TGTGCCAGCAGGGGGGGACAGGGGTCTTTCCAGCCCCAGCATTTT. The V call is TRBV2, the J call TRBJ1-5; TRBD1 matches 10 bases. The CDR3 totals 15 residues. Germline lookup yields CDR1 SNHLY and CDR2 FYNNEI. The V segment lost 6 bases and the J segment 7 bases; nucleotides outside the gene matches: 9. The full variable domain, completed using reference TRBV2 and TRBJ1-5, is EPEVTQTPSHQVTQMGQEVILRCVPISNHLYFYWYRQILGQKVEFLVSFYNNEISEKSEIFDDQFSVERPDGSNFTLKIRSTKLEDSAMYFCASRGGQGSFQPQHFGDGTRLSIL.